The next 27 T cell receptor beta chains were all read from a single sample in a study of blood T cell repertoires in COVID-19. Profiled with immunoSEQ multiplex PCR; TCRdb holds only in-frame clones, not every one. The table has some 200,000 clones, about 83% seen once. Sequencing input: peripheral blood. These receptors were obtained from a woman aged 25 to 39 with COVID-19, enrolled during active disease.

This clone was seen once. The chain recombines TRBV27 with TRBJ1-1, with D perhaps matching TRBD1 (5 bases). The V gene's germline CDR1 is MNHEY and CDR2 SMNVEV (reference sequence). The V gene lost 5 bases and the J gene lost 1 base, with 11 bases spanning the gap. The CDR3 runs to 14 residues. Here the CDR3 DNA reads TGTGCCAGCAGTACGGGACTCTCGAACACTGAAGCTTTCTTT. It specifies CASSTGLSNTEAFF.

This clone was detected many times. The V call is TRBV20-1, the J call TRBJ1-2; D not resolved. V shed 5 bases and J shed 12 bases, with 13 bases lying between them. Per germline, CDR1 DFQATT and CDR2 SNEGSKA (reference sequence). This CDR3 is built from 10 residues. The CDR3: CSAPRSGDTF. The CDR3, as DNA: TGCAGTGCTCCTCGTTCGGGAGACACCTTC.

This clone was seen once. V gene TRBV5-1 combines with J gene TRBJ2-3; TRBD1 matches 7 bases. The CDR3 contains 17 residues. Germline values: CDR1 SGHRS, CDR2 YFSETQ. V lost 4 bases to trimming and J lost 0 bases; unmatched junction nucleotides: 11. DNA of the CDR3: TGCGCCAGCAGCCTACAGGACAGGCGTCCTAGCACAGATACGCAGTATTTT. This gives the protein CASSLQDRRPSTDTQYF.

The CDR3 DNA reads as TGTGCCAGCAGTGACCGAGGACAGTTCCAAGAGACCCAGTACTTC. Encoded protein: CASSDRGQFQETQYF. The rearrangement links TRBV2 to TRBJ2-5; D is possibly TRBD1 (6 bases). The V gene's germline CDR1 is SNHLY and CDR2 FYNNEI. Deletions cut 3 bases from V and 1 base from J, with 12 bases between. CDR3 size: 15 residues.

This clone was observed a few times. The chain uses TRBV5-4 and TRBJ2-7, with TRBD2 matching 9 bases. Germline V CDR1 and CDR2: SGHNT, YYREEE (reference sequence). CDR3 length: 16 amino acids. With V trimmed by 2 bases and J by 7 bases, 13 bases remained unmatched. CDR3 sequence (DNA): TGTGCCAGCAGCTTATCGAGTCTAGCGGGACCCCTGGAGCAGTACTTC. This gives the protein CASSLSSLAGPLEQYF.

This clone was counted only a few times. The V call is TRBV18, the J call TRBJ1-5, with a weak D call TRBD1 (5 bases). Looked up from germline, CDR1 is KGHSH and CDR2 is LQKENI. Deletions cut 3 bases from V and 6 bases from J, with 15 bases between. The CDR3 has 15 amino acids. CDR3 region: CASSPSPGNGQPQHF. The DNA of the CDR3 is TGTGCCAGCTCACCGAGTCCAGGGAATGGTCAGCCCCAGCATTTT.

The chain has TRBV6-6 and TRBJ1-5, with D perhaps matching TRBD1 (5 bases). Germline V gives CDR1 MNHNY, CDR2 SVGAGI (reference sequence). The CDR3 runs 15 residues. V shed 2 bases and J shed 2 bases, with 10 bases lying between them. The CDR3 DNA sequence: TGTGCCAGCAGTTACGGGGCAGCACGCAATCAGCCCCAGCATTTT. Translating it yields CASSYGAARNQPQHF.

The genes are TRBV30 and TRBJ1-4; tentatively, D is TRBD1 (6 bases). Germline CDR1 GTSNPN, CDR2 SVGIG (reference sequence). CDR3 length: 12 residues. The V end was cut by 4 bases, the J end by 11 bases, with 14 bases between. CDR3 DNA: TGTGCCTGGACCCCGGACAGCCTTAAACTGTTTTTT. Amino acids: CAWTPDSLKLFF. Complete variable domain (other parts from reference TRBV30 and TRBJ1-4): SQTIHQWPATLVQPVGSPLSLECTVEGTSNPNLYWYRQAAGRGLQLLFYSVGIGQISSEVPQNLSASRPQDRQFILSSKKLLLSDSGFYLCAWTPDSLKLFFGSGTQLSVL.

The rearrangement joins TRBV9 to TRBJ2-7, with 11 positions matching TRBD1. Germline loops: CDR1 SGDLS, CDR2 YYNGEE. With V trimmed by 3 bases and J by 5 bases, 7 bases remained unmatched. The CDR3 contains 15 residues. As DNA, the CDR3 is TGTGCCAGCAGCGCAGGGACAGGGGGTGTTGACGAGCAGTACTTC. It is translated as CASSAGTGGVDEQYF.

The chain couples TRBV20-1 to TRBJ1-2; unclear D gene. Trimming removed 6 bases from V and 10 bases from J, with 6 bases in between. The CDR3 contains 8 residues. Germline V lookup: CDR1 DFQATT, CDR2 SNEGSKA (reference sequence). The CDR3 DNA sequence: TGCAGTGCGTCAGACTACACCTTC. Its protein is CSASDYTF.

V is TRBV10-3 and J is TRBJ2-2, with TRBD2 identical over 9 bases. CDR1 is ENHRY, CDR2 SYGVKD, per germline. The V segment lost 4 bases and the J segment 1 base; nucleotides outside the gene matches: 7. The CDR3 loop spans 17 amino acids. CDR3 sequence reads: CAISGQTAGGNTGELFF. CDR3 nucleotide sequence: TGTGCCATCAGTGGGCAGACAGCGGGGGGGAACACCGGGGAGCTGTTTTTT.

The chain couples TRBV27 to TRBJ2-2, with 9 bases matching TRBD1. Trimming at V came to 5 bases and at J to 5 bases, leaving 9 bases not matched to a gene. The germline V gene has CDR1 MNHEY and CDR2 SMNVEV (reference sequence). This CDR3 is built from 16 residues. CDR3 in DNA: TGTGCCAGCAGTCCACTACAGGGGGCCTATACCGGGGAGCTGTTTTTT. This sequence encodes CASSPLQGAYTGELFF.

This chain uses TRBV12-3 or TRBV12-4 with TRBJ2-2; weak D call: TRBD1 (5 bases). The length of the CDR3 is 12 residues. Trimming took 11 bases from V and 6 from J, leaving 13 bases between them. CDR3 amino acids: CAGFAGSGELFF. In DNA form, the CDR3 reads TGTGCCGGTTTCGCAGGGTCCGGGGAGCTGTTTTTT.

CDR3 region: CASSSRNTEAFF. The CDR3 DNA sequence: TGTGCCAGCAGTTCCAGGAACACTGAAGCTTTCTTT. J is TRBJ1-1 and V is TRBV7-2; D gene ambiguous. The V end lost 6 bases, the J end lost 1 base, and 6 bases lay between the germline ends. Germline lookup yields CDR1 SGHTA and CDR2 FQGNSA. This CDR3 has 12 amino acids.

The gene calls are TRBV2 and TRBJ1-5, with 10 bases aligning to TRBD1. The CDR3 extends over 17 amino acids. The V segment lost 0 bases and the J segment 4 bases; nucleotides outside the gene matches: 6. CDR1 SNHLY and CDR2 FYNNEI come from the germline V gene. For the CDR3, the DNA is TGTGCCAGCAGTGAAGCGCACGGGACAGGGGTTAATCAGCCCCAGCATTTT. Protein: CASSEAHGTGVNQPQHF.

The chain uses TRBV2 and TRBJ1-2; 12 nucleotides match TRBD1. Germline V gives CDR1 SNHLY, CDR2 FYNNEI. This CDR3 is built from 13 residues. V lost 6 bases, J lost 8 bases, and 4 bases stayed unmatched. CDR3 coding DNA: TGTGCCAGCAGCCGGGACAGGGGGCTCGGCTACACCTTC. It specifies CASSRDRGLGYTF.

The chain has TRBV30 and TRBJ2-7; D is ambiguous. Germline CDR1 GTSNPN, CDR2 SVGIG (reference sequence). V lost 2 bases, J lost 3 bases, and 8 bases lay in between. The CDR3 contains 12 residues. DNA for the CDR3: TGTGCCTGGAGTTCCTTAGTCTACGAGCAGTACTTC. Amino acids: CAWSSLVYEQYF.

The rearrangement links TRBV28 to TRBJ1-2; 9 bases match TRBD1. There are 15 residues in the CDR3. V was pared by 3 bases and J by 5 bases, with 7 bases of the junction left unmatched. Germline V lookup: CDR1 MDHEN, CDR2 SYDVKM. CDR3 in DNA: TGTGCCAGCAGTTTGGGGACAGGGTACGGGTATGGCTACACCTTC. It codes for CASSLGTGYGYGYTF.

V and J are TRBV5-4 and TRBJ1-1; 11 bases map to TRBD1. V dropped 6 bases and J dropped 7; count of bases not matched to a gene: 5. CDR3 size: 13 residues. Per germline, CDR1 SGHNT and CDR2 YYREEE (reference sequence). The DNA of the CDR3 is TGTGCCAGCATCGGACAGGGGGCGGTTGAAGCTTTCTTT. Its translation: CASIGQGAVEAFF.

This chain connects TRBV7-3 to TRBJ2-2; D possibly corresponds to TRBD1 (7 bases). Germline CDR1 is SGHTA and CDR2 is FQGTGA. Trimming removed 4 bases at V and 0 bases at J, with 12 bases between. This CDR3 spans 16 amino acids. The CDR3 DNA reads as TGTGCCAGCAGCTCAACAGGGGAGGCGAACACCGGGGAGCTGTTTTTT. Its protein is CASSSTGEANTGELFF.

The rearrangement joins TRBV5-5 to TRBJ1-1; possibly TRBD1 for D (6 bases). The CDR3 loop spans 16 amino acids. CDR1 is SGHKS, CDR2 YYEKEE, per germline (reference sequence). The ends were cut back, 3 bases at V and 1 base at J, with 16 bases in the middle. The CDR3 sequence is CASSSRWGQANTEAFF. The CDR3 bases are TGTGCCAGCAGCTCCCGTTGGGGACAAGCGAACACTGAAGCTTTCTTT.

This clone was counted between two and nine times. V gene TRBV27 combines with J gene TRBJ2-7, with 7 bases identical to TRBD2. Germline CDR1 and CDR2: MNHEY and SMNVEV (reference sequence). The CDR3 sequence is 12 residues long. Trimming took 8 bases from V and 3 from J; bases not matched to a gene: 4. The CDR3 here is CASGRGHYEQYF. In DNA, the CDR3 is TGTGCCAGCGGGAGGGGCCACTACGAGCAGTACTTC.

Worth noting for this clone: This specimen includes other DNA sequences encoding the same CDR3. The V call is TRBV29-1, the J call TRBJ2-5; possibly TRBD1 for D (5 bases). The V gene lost 5 bases and the J gene lost 6 bases, with 16 bases spanning the gap. Germline V gives CDR1 SQVTM, CDR2 ANQGSEA. The CDR3 contains 13 residues. CDR3 amino acids: CSVSGQGRKTQYF. DNA for the CDR3: TGCAGCGTTTCCGGACAAGGTAGAAAGACCCAGTACTTC.

The chain joins TRBV7-8 to TRBJ1-2; D might be TRBD1 (5 bases). Germline CDR1 is SGHVS and CDR2 is FQNEAQ. The CDR3 spans 16 residues. Trimming removed 1 base from V and 3 bases from J, with 15 bases in between. This CDR3 reads CASSLVVGREDYGYTF. CDR3 in DNA: TGTGCCAGCAGCTTAGTGGTCGGCAGGGAAGACTATGGCTACACCTTC. The full variable domain, its missing parts supplied by reference TRBV7-8 and TRBJ1-2, is GAGVSQSPRYKVAKRGQDVALRCDPISGHVSLFWYQQALGQGPEFLTYFQNEAQLDKSGLPSDRFFAERPEGSVSTLKIQRTQQEDSAVYLCASSLVVGREDYGYTFGSGTRLTVV.

The chain is built from TRBV5-1 and TRBJ2-3; a possible D gene is TRBD2 (6 bases). V gave up 1 base and J gave up 2 bases, with 8 bases separating them. CDR3 length: 14 amino acids. Germline CDR1 reads SGHRS; CDR2 reads YFSETQ. This chain's CDR3 is CASSLRETTDTQYF. The CDR3 nucleotides read TGCGCCAGCAGCTTGCGGGAGACCACAGATACGCAGTATTTT.

This clone was seen just once. This chain joins TRBV15 and TRBJ2-3; 10 bases align to TRBD1. The germline V gene encodes CDR1 LNHNV and CDR2 YYDKDF (reference sequence). J was trimmed by 7 bases and V by 0 bases; bases with no gene match: 10. This CDR3 has 17 amino acids. The CDR3 DNA reads TGTGCCACCAGCAGAGACCTGTGGGACAGGGGCCCCTATACGCAGTATTTT. It specifies CATSRDLWDRGPYTQYF.

The gene calls are TRBV6-5 and TRBJ2-7; D is perhaps TRBD1 (6 bases). V lost 5 bases to trimming and J lost 0 bases, with 11 bases between them. The CDR3 is 14 amino acids. CDR1 MNHEY and CDR2 SVGAGI come from the germline V gene. The CDR3 here is CASSRQASSYEQYF. The CDR3 DNA sequence: TGTGCCAGCAGTCGACAGGCCAGCTCCTACGAGCAGTACTTC.